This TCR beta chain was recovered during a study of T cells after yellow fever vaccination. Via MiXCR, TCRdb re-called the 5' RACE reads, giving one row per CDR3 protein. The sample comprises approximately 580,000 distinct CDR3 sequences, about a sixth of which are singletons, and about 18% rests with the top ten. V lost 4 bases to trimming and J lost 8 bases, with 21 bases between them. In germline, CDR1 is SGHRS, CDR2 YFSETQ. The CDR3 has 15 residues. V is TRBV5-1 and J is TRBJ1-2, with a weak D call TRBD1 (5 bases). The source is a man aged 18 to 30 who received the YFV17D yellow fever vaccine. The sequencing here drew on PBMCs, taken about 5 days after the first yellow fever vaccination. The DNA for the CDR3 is TGCGCCAGCAGCCCGGACAAGGCGGGTTCGGGGGGCTACACCTTC. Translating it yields CASSPDKAGSGGYTF.